What follows are 22 T cell receptor beta chains derived from one specimen sequenced in a study of blood T cell repertoires in COVID-19. The table came from immunoSEQ multiplex PCR; TCRdb's copy has only in-frame clones and leaves some out. The repertoire holds about 98,000 clones, with less than 85% as singletons. The specimen sequenced was peripheral blood. The receptors originated from a man between 65 and 85 years old with active or convalescent COVID-19.

V is TRBV3-1 (or the pseudogene TRBV3-2) and J is TRBJ1-1; D is ambiguous. Between the trimmed V and J ends, which lost 0 bases and 6 bases, there was a span of 8 bases. The CDR3 spans 13 residues. Per germline, CDR1 LGHDT and CDR2 YNNKEL (reference sequence). As DNA, the CDR3 is TGTGCCAGCAGCCAAGATTGGGCAGCTGAAGCTTTCTTT. This encodes CASSQDWAAEAFF.

The chain carries TRBV19 and TRBJ1-1; possible D gene TRBD1, 6 bases. Trimming removed 7 bases at V and 1 base at J, with 16 bases between. Germline V gene lookup returns CDR1 LNHDA and CDR2 SQIVND (reference sequence). The CDR3 sequence is 15 residues long. CDR3 bases: TGTGCCAGTACCCCCGGCAGGGGCTGGAACACTGAAGCTTTCTTT. Translation gives CASTPGRGWNTEAFF.

This clone was counted a single time. The chain couples TRBV30 to TRBJ2-2; TRBD1 is a possible D gene (6 bases). The length of the CDR3 is 16 residues. Trimming pared 0 bases from V and 3 bases from J, leaving 14 bases between. The germline V gene encodes CDR1 GTSNPN and CDR2 SVGIG (reference sequence). For the CDR3, the DNA is TGTGCCTGGAGTGTACGGGTGGGGGCCCACACCGGGGAGCTGTTTTTT. Protein: CAWSVRVGAHTGELFF.

The CDR3 loop is CASSFGGGDGETQYF. CDR3 bases: TGTGCCAGCAGCTTTGGGGGGGGCGACGGGGAGACCCAGTACTTC. The chain combines TRBV5-8 with TRBJ2-5; perhaps TRBD2 as D (7 bases). Trimming left V 2 bases short and J 5 bases short, with 16 bases between. This CDR3 is built from 15 residues. Per the germline V gene, CDR1 is SGHTS and CDR2 is YDEGEE.

The gene calls are TRBV11-3 and TRBJ2-1; 11 positions match TRBD2. The germline gives CDR1 SGHNT, CDR2 YENEEA. CDR3 length: 18 residues. V lost 0 bases and J lost 0; bases outside the gene matches: 4. The CDR3 DNA sequence: TGTGCCAGCAGCTTAGAGGGGACTAGCGGTAGCTCCTACAATGAGCAGTTCTTC. This codes for CASSLEGTSGSSYNEQFF.

The chain is built from TRBV3-1 (or the pseudogene TRBV3-2) and TRBJ2-3; 8 bases line up with TRBD2. CDR1 is LGHDT, CDR2 YNNKEL, per germline (reference sequence). The V gene end was trimmed by 6 bases and the J gene end by 0 bases; junction bases not matched to a gene: 17. This CDR3 spans 19 amino acids. The CDR3 coding sequence is TGTGCCAGCAGTGACGTCATGCGGGGGGCCAAACTGAGCACAGATACGCAGTATTTT. It specifies CASSDVMRGAKLSTDTQYF.

V usage is TRBV25-1 and J usage is TRBJ1-2; 9 bases are shared with TRBD1. The CDR3 runs to 13 residues. Germline CDR1 is MGHDK and CDR2 is SYGVNS. J gave up 5 bases and V 6 bases, and 4 bases lay outside the gene matches. The CDR3 nucleotides are TGTGCCAGCAGCGCCGGGACAGGGTATGGCTACACCTTC. This gives the protein CASSAGTGYGYTF.

This chain joins TRBV5-5 and TRBJ1-5; D is uncertain. CDR1 is SGHKS, CDR2 YYEKEE, per germline (reference sequence). Trimming stripped 0 bases from V and 9 bases from J, with 10 bases between. The CDR3 consists of 13 residues. CDR3 nucleotide sequence: TGTGCCAGCAGCTTGGACGGTATTACGCCCCAGCATTTT. Protein: CASSLDGITPQHF.

This clone was counted at least ten times. This chain uses TRBV23-1 with TRBJ2-3; a possible D gene is TRBD2 (6 bases). TRBV23-1 is recorded as an ORF, its role being uncertain. The CDR3 runs 18 residues. The V end was cut by 2 bases, the J end by 10 bases, with 28 bases between. CDR3: CASSQGVQEGLRNRSQYF. Written as DNA, the CDR3 is TGCGCCAGCAGTCAAGGAGTTCAAGAGGGACTGCGAAACAGATCGCAGTATTTT.

The V gene is TRBV10-2, the J gene TRBJ2-5; possible D gene TRBD1, 5 bases. The V gene lost 6 bases and the J gene lost 2 bases, with 19 bases spanning the gap. Germline-derived CDR1 and CDR2 are WSHSY and SAAADI. This CDR3 has 16 residues. The CDR3 DNA sequence: TGCGCCAGCAGCCAATCCCGACAGCCTAGGCAAGAGACCCAGTACTTC. This translates into CASSQSRQPRQETQYF.

V and J are TRBV13 and TRBJ2-2, with 7 nucleotides matching TRBD1. V lost 0 bases and J lost 3; bases outside the gene matches: 7. CDR1 is PRHDT, CDR2 FYEKMQ, per germline (reference sequence). This CDR3 has 17 amino acids. The CDR3 here is CASSLGGQVRDTGELFF. CDR3 nucleotide sequence: TGTGCCAGCAGCTTAGGAGGACAGGTTAGAGACACCGGGGAGCTGTTTTTT.

This rearrangement joins TRBV19 to TRBJ1-2, with D uncertain. CDR1 and CDR2 (germline): LNHDA, SQIVND (reference sequence). With 6 bases removed from V and 6 bases from J, the gap between germline ends came to 17 bases. This CDR3 region has 14 residues. CDR3 coding DNA: TGTGCCAGTAGCCCACTTGATCAAGCCAATGGCTACACCTTC. This sequence encodes CASSPLDQANGYTF.

This chain links TRBV12-3 or TRBV12-4 with TRBJ1-6; D is undetermined. V was clipped by 3 bases and J by 7 bases, with 7 bases between them. There are 13 residues in the CDR3. The CDR3 coding sequence is TGTGCCAGCAGTTTTGGCGGGAATTCACCCCTCCACTTT. This sequence encodes CASSFGGNSPLHF.

The chain employs TRBV5-1 and TRBJ1-2; TRBD1 might be the D (5 bases). With 0 bases removed from V and 4 bases from J, the gap between germline ends came to 19 bases. CDR1 is SGHRS and CDR2 is YFSETQ in the germline V gene. The CDR3 covers 17 residues. The DNA for the CDR3 is TGCGCCAGCAGCTTGGGGTCCCAGGGCCCTCGTGGCTATGGCTACACCTTC. Its translation is CASSLGSQGPRGYGYTF. Together with reference TRBV5-1 and TRBJ1-2, the CDR3 gives the full variable domain: KAGVTQTPRYLIKTRGQQVTLSCSPISGHRSVSWYQQTPGQGLQFLFEYFSETQRNKGNFPGRFSGRQFSNSRSEMNVSTLELGDSALYLCASSLGSQGPRGYGYTFGSGTRLTVV.

The J gene is TRBJ1-2, the V gene TRBV5-6; weak D call: TRBD1 (5 bases). The V gene's germline CDR1 is SGHDT and CDR2 YYEEEE. Trimming took off 0 bases at V and 8 bases at J, with 14 bases between the two ends. CDR3 length: 14 amino acids. The CDR3 bases are TGTGCCAGCAGCTTGGGGCAGCTAGGGGAAGGCTACACCTTC. Translating it yields CASSLGQLGEGYTF.

The chain employs TRBV6-5 and TRBJ2-7, with 8 bases lining up with TRBD2. The CDR3 contains 13 residues. CDR1 is MNHEY, CDR2 SVGAGI, per germline. V shed 5 bases and J 3 bases; nucleotides not matched to a gene: 3. For the CDR3, the DNA is TGTGCCAGCAGTCAGGGACTAGTCTACGAGCAGTACTTC. Its translation is CASSQGLVYEQYF.

This sequence joins TRBV4-1 and TRBJ2-4; the match to TRBD1 covers 11 bases. Germline values: CDR1 MGHRA, CDR2 YSYEKL. With 3 bases clipped from V and 6 bases from J, the junction kept 1 base outside the gene matches. The CDR3 totals 14 residues. The CDR3 loop reads CASSHGTGGNIQYF. The CDR3 DNA reads as TGCGCCAGCAGCCACGGGACAGGGGGAAACATTCAGTACTTC.

This sequence joins TRBV7-9 and TRBJ2-7; no clear D. The V and J ends lost 5 bases and 3 bases respectively, with 5 bases between them. The CDR3 runs to 11 residues. Germline V gives CDR1 SEHNR, CDR2 FQNEAQ (reference sequence). CDR3: CASSPIYEQYF. CDR3 sequence (DNA): TGTGCCAGCAGCCCCATCTACGAGCAGTACTTC.

The chain recombines TRBV5-4 with TRBJ2-2, with D tentatively TRBD2 (7 bases). This CDR3 is 16 amino acids long. Germline CDR1 SGHNT, CDR2 YYREEE (reference sequence). V was pared by 4 bases and J by 5 bases, with 18 bases between. CDR3: CASSPIGGAGTGELFF. The CDR3 DNA follows: TGTGCCAGCAGCCCGATTGGGGGGGCAGGTACCGGGGAGCTGTTTTTT.

This chain joins TRBV15 and TRBJ1-4, with TRBD1 matching over 9 bases. CDR1 LNHNV and CDR2 YYDKDF come from the germline V gene (reference sequence). The junction had 5 bases not matched to a gene; V was cut back by 2 bases and J by 7 bases. The CDR3 length is 15 residues. The CDR3 coding sequence is TGTGCCACCAGCAGATCCCCGGGACAGGGTGAAAAACTGTTTTTT. This codes for CATSRSPGQGEKLFF.

This sequence joins TRBV9 and TRBJ2-2; D perhaps matches TRBD2 (6 bases). The CDR3 is 15 residues long. CDR1 is SGDLS, CDR2 YYNGEE, per germline. Trimming took off 3 bases at V and 5 bases at J, with 14 bases between the two ends. CDR3: CASSGQREATGELFF. CDR3 DNA sequence: TGTGCCAGCAGCGGACAGAGGGAGGCTACCGGGGAGCTGTTTTTT.

This sequence joins TRBV2 and TRBJ2-3; possible D gene TRBD1, 6 bases. The CDR3 totals 14 residues. Looked up from germline, CDR1 is SNHLY and CDR2 is FYNNEI. Trimming took off 8 bases at V and 2 bases at J, with 14 bases between the two ends. The CDR3: CASGGRSITDTQYF. The CDR3 DNA reads as TGTGCCAGCGGGGGCCGGTCCATCACAGATACGCAGTATTTT.